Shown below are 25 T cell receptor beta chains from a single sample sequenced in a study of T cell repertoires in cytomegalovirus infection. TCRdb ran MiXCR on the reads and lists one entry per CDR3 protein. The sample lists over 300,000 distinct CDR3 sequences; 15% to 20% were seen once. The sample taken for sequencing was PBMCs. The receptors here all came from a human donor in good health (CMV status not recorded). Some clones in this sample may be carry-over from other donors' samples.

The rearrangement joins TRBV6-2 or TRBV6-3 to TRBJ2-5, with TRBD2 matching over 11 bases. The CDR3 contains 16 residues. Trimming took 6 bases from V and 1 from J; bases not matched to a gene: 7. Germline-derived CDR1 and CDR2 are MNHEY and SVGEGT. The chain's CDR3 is CASSSALAGAQETQYF. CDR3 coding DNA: TGTGCCAGCAGCTCTGCACTAGCGGGGGCCCAAGAGACCCAGTACTTC.

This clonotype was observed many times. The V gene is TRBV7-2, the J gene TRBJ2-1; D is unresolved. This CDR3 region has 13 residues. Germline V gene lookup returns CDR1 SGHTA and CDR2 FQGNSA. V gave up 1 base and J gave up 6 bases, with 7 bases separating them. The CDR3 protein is CASSLELSNEQFF. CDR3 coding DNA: TGTGCCAGCAGCTTAGAATTGAGCAATGAGCAGTTCTTC.

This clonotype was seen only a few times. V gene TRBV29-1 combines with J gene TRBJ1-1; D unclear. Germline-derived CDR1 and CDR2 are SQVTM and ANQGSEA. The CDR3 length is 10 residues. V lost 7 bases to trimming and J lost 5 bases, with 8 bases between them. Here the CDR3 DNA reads TGCAGCGCTATAGGGACTGAAGCTTTCTTT. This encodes CSAIGTEAFF.

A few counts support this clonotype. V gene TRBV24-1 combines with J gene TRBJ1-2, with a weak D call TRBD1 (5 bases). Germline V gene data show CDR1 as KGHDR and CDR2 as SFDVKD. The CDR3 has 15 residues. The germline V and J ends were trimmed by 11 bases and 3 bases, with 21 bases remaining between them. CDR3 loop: CAKADGTEPYYGYTF. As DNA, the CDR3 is TGTGCCAAAGCAGATGGGACTGAGCCCTACTATGGCTACACCTTC.

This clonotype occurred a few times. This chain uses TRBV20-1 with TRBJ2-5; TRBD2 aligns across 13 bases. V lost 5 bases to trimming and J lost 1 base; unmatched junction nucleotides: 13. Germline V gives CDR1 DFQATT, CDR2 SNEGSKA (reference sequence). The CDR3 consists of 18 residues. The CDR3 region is CSAPLELAGGFFQETQYF. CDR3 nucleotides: TGCAGTGCTCCCCTTGAACTAGCGGGGGGGTTCTTCCAAGAGACCCAGTACTTC.

The CDR3: CASSLRQGSADTQYF. As DNA, the CDR3 is TGTGCCAGCAGCTTGCGACAGGGAAGCGCAGATACGCAGTATTTT. J is TRBJ2-3 and V is TRBV7-6; 7 bases map to TRBD1. The length of the CDR3 is 15 residues. Germline lookup yields CDR1 SGHVS and CDR2 FNYEAQ. Trimming took 3 bases from V and 4 from J; bases not matched to a gene: 7.

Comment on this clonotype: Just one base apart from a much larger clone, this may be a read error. DNA of the CDR3: TGTCCCAGCAGCGCCTCAGGGCAGGGTGGCTACACCTTC. Translating gives CPSSASGQGGYTF. This chain links TRBV7-2 with TRBJ1-2; perhaps TRBD1 as D (5 bases). This CDR3 region has 13 residues. Germline CDR1 reads SGHTA; CDR2 reads FQGNSA.

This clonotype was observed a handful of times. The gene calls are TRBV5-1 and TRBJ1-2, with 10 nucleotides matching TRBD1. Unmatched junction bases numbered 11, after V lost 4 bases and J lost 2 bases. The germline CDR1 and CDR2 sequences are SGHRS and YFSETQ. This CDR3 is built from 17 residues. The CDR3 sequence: CASSPRQGAYQNYGYTF. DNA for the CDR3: TGCGCCAGCAGCCCCAGACAGGGGGCATACCAAAACTATGGCTACACCTTC.

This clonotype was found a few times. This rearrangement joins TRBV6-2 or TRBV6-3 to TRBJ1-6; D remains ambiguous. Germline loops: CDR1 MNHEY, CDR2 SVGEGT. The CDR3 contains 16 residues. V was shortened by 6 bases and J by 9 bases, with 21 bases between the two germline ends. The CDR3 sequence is CASSPSGAVGRSPLHF. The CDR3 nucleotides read TGTGCCAGCAGCCCGAGCGGCGCGGTTGGACGTTCACCCCTCCACTTT.

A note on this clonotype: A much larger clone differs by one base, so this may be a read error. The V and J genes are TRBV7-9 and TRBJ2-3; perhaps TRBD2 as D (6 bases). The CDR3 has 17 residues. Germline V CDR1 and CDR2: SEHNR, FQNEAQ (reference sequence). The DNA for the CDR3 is TGTGCCAGCACTCCAGAACCTGGACTAAAGGGCGCAGATACGCGGTATTTT. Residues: CASTPEPGLKGADTRYF.

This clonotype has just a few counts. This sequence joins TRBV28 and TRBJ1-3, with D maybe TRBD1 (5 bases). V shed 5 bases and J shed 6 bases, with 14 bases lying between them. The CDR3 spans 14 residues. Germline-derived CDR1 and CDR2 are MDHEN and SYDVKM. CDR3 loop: CASSLRTTTNTIYF. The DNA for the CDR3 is TGTGCCAGCAGTCTACGGACAACGACAAACACCATATATTTT.

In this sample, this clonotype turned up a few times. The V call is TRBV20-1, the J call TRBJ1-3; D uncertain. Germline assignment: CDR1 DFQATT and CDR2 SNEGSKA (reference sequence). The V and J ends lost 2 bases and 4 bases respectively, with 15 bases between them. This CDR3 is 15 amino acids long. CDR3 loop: CSARRTPRAGNTIYF. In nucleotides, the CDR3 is TGCAGTGCTAGACGAACACCGAGGGCAGGAAACACCATATATTTT.

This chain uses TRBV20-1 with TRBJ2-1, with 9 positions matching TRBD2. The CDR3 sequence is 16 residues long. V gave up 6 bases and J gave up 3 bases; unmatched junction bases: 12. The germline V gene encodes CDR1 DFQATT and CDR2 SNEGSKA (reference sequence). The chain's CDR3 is CSANSASGVNYNEQFF. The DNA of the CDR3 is TGCAGTGCGAATTCCGCTAGCGGGGTAAACTACAATGAGCAGTTCTTC.

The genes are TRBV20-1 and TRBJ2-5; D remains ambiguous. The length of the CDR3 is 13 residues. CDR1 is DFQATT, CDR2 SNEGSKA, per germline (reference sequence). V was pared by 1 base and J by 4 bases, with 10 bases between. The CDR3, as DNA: TGCAGTGCTAGAGTTCAGGTCGGAGAGACCCAGTACTTC. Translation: CSARVQVGETQYF.

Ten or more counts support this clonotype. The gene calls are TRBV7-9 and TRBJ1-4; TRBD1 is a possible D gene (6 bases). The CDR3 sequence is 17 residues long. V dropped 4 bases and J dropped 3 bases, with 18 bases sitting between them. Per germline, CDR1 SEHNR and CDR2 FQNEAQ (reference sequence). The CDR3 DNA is TGTGCCAGCAGCTACCACTTGGGACATCAGGCTAATGAAAAACTGTTTTTT. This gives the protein CASSYHLGHQANEKLFF.

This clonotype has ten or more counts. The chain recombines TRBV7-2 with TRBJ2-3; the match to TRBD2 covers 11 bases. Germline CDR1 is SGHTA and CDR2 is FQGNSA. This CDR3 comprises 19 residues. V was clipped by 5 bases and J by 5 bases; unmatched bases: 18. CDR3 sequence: CASSPLRASGGSPGDTQYF. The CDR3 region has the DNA TGTGCCAGCAGCCCTTTGAGGGCTAGCGGGGGGTCCCCCGGAGATACGCAGTATTTT.

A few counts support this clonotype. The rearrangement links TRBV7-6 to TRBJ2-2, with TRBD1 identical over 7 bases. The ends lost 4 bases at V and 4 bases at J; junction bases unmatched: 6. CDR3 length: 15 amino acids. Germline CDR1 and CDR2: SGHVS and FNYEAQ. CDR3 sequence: CASSSDRVGTGELFF. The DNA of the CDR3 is TGTGCCAGCAGCTCCGACAGGGTCGGCACCGGGGAGCTGTTTTTT.

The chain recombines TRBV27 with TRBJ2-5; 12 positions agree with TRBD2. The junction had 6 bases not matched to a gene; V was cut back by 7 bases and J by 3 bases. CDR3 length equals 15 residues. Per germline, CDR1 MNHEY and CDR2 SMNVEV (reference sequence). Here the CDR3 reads CASKQRLAGEETQYF. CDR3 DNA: TGTGCCAGCAAACAACGACTAGCGGGGGAAGAGACCCAGTACTTC.

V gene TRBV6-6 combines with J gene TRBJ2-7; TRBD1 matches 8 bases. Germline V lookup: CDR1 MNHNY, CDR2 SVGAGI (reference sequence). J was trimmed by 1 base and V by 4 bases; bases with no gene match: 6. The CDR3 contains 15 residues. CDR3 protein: CASSFLRDRSYEQYF. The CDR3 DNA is TGTGCCAGCAGTTTCCTCCGGGACAGGTCCTACGAGCAGTACTTC.

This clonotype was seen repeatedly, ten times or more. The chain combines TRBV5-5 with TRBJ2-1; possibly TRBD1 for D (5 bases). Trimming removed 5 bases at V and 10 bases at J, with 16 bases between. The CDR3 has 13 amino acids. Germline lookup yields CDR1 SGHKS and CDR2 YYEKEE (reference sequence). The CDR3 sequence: CASSPGPHMEQFF. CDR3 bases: TGTGCCAGCAGTCCAGGGCCCCATATGGAGCAGTTCTTC.

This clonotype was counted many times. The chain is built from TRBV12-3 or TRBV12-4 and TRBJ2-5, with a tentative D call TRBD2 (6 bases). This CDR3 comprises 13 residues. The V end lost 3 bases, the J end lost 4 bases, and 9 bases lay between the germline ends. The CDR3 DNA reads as TGTGCCAGCAGTTTTTCCGGGGGAGAGACCCAGTACTTC. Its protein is CASSFSGGETQYF.

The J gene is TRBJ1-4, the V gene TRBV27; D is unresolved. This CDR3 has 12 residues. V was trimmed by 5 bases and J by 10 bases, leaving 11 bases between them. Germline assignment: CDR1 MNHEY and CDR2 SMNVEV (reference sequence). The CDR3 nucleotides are TGTGCCAGCAGTCCGGACGGGAGAAAACTGTTTTTT. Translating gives CASSPDGRKLFF.

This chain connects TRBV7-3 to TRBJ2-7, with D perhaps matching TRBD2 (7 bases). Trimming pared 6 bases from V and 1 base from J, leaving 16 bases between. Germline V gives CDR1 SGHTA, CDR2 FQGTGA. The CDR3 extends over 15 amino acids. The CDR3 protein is CASSIGGGESYEQYF. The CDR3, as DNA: TGTGCCAGCAGTATAGGGGGGGGGGAATCCTACGAGCAGTACTTC.

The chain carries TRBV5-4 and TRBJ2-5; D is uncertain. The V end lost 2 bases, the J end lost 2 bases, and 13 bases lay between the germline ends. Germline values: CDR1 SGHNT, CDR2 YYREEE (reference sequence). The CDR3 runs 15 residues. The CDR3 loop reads CASSFGDFTQETQYF. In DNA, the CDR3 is TGTGCCAGCAGCTTCGGTGACTTCACACAAGAGACCCAGTACTTC.

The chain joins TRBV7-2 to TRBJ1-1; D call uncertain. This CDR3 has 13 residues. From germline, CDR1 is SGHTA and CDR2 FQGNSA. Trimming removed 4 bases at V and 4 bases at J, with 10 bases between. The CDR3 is CASSSNLGTEAFF. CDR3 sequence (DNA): TGTGCCAGCAGCTCCAACTTAGGCACTGAAGCTTTCTTT.